This T cell receptor (beta chain) was sequenced for a study of OX40 agonist ivuxolimab in advanced cancers. In the study overall: Ivuxolimab, which patients received intravenously every 2 weeks, was dosed at 0.01 to 10 mg/kg. Enrollees could have had prior anti-PD-1, anti-PD-L1 or anti-CTLA-4 therapy, which about 42% had received. Whole-study findings and limits: Relative to CD4+, CD8+ T cells held more expanded clones on average. Dose levels from 0.1 to 3.0 mg/kg saw CD4+ and CD8+ blood T cells expand clonally by week 6.

V shed 5 bases, J shed 0 bases, and the junction held 7 bases outside the gene matches. This CDR3 has 16 residues. CDR1 is SEHNR and CDR2 is FQNEAQ in the germline V gene (reference sequence). On this clone itself: The antigen remains undetermined.

Assay used: immunoSEQ multiplex PCR; TCRdb lists only in-frame clones, some missing. The repertoire includes roughly 56,000 clones, 75% to 85% of them detected once, and roughly 1.2% sits in the top ten. The sample in question was CD4+ or CD8+ T cells sorted from blood, obtained in a trial of the OX40 agonist ivuxolimab. The receptor comes from an adult with an advanced solid tumor such as melanoma, head and neck, liver or kidney cancer. The rearrangement links TRBV7-9 to TRBJ2-7, with 10 bases that match TRBD2. The CDR3 protein is CASSPRTSGVSYEQYF. DNA of the CDR3: TGTGCCAGCAGCCCTCGGACTAGCGGAGTCTCCTACGAGCAGTACTTC.